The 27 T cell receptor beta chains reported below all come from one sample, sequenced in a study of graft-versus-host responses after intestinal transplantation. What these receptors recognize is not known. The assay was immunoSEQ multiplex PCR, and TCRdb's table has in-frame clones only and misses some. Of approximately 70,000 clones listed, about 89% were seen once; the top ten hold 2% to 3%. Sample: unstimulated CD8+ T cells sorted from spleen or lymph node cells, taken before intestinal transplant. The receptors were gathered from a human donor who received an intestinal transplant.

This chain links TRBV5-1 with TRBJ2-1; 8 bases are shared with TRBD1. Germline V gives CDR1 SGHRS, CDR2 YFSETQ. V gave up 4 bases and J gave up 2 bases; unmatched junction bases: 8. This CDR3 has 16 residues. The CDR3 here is CASSPNRDRPYNEQFF. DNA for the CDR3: TGCGCCAGCAGCCCAAACCGGGACAGGCCCTACAATGAGCAGTTCTTC.

The CDR3 spells CASSEGNTIYF. The CDR3 DNA is TGTGCCAGCAGCGAGGGAAACACCATATATTTT. The chain is built from TRBV13 and TRBJ1-3; D gene ambiguous. Germline CDR1 and CDR2: PRHDT and FYEKMQ (reference sequence). This CDR3 has 11 residues. Trimming took 5 bases from V and 4 from J, leaving 3 bases between them. Using reference TRBV13 and TRBJ1-3 for the parts outside the CDR3, the full variable domain is AAGVIQSPRHLIKEKRETATLKCYPIPRHDTVYWYQQGPGQDPQFLISFYEKMQSDKGSIPDRFSAQQFSDYHSELNMSSLELGDSALYFCASSEGNTIYFGEGSWLTVV.

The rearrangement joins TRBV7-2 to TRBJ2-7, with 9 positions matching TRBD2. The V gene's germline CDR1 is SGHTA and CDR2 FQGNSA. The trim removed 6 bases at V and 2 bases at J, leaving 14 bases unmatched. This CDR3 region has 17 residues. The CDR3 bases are TGTGCCAGCAGGCAAAAGCGGGAGGCCTACTTAACCTACGAGCAGTACTTC. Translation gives CASRQKREAYLTYEQYF.

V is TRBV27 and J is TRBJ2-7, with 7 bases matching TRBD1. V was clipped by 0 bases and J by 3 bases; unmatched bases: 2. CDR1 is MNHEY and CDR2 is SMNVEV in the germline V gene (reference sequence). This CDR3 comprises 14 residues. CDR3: CASSLSGTDYEQYF. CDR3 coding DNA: TGTGCCAGCAGTTTATCTGGGACAGACTACGAGCAGTACTTC.

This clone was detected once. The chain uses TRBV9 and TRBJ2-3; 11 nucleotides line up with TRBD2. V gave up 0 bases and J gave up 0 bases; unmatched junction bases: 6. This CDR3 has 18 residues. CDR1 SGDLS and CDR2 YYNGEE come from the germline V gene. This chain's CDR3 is CASSVGGTSGTSTDTQYF. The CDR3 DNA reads TGTGCCAGCAGCGTAGGGGGGACTAGCGGAACTAGCACAGATACGCAGTATTTT.

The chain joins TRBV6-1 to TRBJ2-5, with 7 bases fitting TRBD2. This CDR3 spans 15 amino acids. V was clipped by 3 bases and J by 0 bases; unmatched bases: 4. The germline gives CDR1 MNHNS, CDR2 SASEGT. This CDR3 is CASSEVGGNQETQYF. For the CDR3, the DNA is TGTGCCAGCAGTGAGGTCGGGGGGAACCAAGAGACCCAGTACTTC.

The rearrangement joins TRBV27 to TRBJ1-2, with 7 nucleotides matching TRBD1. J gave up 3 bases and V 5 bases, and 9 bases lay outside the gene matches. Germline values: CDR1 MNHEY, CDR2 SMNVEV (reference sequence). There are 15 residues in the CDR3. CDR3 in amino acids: CASSPIMGQHYGYTF. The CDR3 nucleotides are TGTGCCAGCAGTCCTATTATGGGACAGCACTATGGCTACACCTTC.

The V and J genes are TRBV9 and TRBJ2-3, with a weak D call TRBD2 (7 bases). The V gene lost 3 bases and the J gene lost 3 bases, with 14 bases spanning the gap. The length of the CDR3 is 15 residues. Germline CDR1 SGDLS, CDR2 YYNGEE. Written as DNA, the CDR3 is TGTGCCAGCAGCGGAAGGGGGGGGCGGACAGATACGCAGTATTTT. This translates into CASSGRGGRTDTQYF.

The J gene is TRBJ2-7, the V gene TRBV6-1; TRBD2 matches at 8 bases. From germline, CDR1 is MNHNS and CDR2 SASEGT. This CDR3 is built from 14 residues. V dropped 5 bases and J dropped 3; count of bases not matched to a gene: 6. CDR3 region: CASSLAGGVYEQYF. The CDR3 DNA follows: TGTGCCAGCAGTCTAGCGGGTGGCGTCTACGAGCAGTACTTC.

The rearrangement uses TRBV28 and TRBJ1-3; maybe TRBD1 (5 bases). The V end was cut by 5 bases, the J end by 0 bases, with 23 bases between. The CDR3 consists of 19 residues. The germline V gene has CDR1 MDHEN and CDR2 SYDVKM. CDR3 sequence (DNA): TGTGCCAGCAGTAACCCGTGGAGGGGTGGGCTGCTCTCTGGAAACACCATATATTTT. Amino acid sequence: CASSNPWRGGLLSGNTIYF.

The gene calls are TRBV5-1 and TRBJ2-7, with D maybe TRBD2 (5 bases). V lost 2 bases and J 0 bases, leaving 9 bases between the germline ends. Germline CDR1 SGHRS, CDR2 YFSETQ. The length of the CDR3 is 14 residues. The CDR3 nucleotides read TGCGCCAGCAGCTTTTACGGGGTCTCCTACGAGCAGTACTTC. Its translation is CASSFYGVSYEQYF.

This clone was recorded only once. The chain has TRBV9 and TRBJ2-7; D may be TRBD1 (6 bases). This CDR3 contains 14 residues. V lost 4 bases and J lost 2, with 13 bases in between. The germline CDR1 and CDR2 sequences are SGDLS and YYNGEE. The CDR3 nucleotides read TGTGCCAGCAGCCCCCGGCCAGGGGCCTACGAGCAGTACTTC. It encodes CASSPRPGAYEQYF.

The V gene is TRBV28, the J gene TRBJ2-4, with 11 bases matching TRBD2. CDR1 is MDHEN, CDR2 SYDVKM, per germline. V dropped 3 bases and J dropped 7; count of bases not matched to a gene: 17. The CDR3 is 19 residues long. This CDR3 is CASSLAGLAGGRPRNIQYF. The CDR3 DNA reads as TGTGCCAGCAGTTTGGCAGGGCTAGCGGGAGGCCGCCCCAGGAACATTCAGTACTTC.

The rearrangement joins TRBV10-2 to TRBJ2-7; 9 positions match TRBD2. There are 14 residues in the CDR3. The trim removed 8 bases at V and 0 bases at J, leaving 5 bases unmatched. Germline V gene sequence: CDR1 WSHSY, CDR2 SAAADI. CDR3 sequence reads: CASGLAGNSYEQYF. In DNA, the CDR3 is TGCGCCAGCGGCCTAGCGGGGAACTCCTACGAGCAGTACTTC.

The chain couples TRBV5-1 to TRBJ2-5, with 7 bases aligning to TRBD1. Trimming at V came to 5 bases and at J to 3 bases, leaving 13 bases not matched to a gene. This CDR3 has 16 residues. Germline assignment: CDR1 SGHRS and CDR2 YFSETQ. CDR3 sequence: CASRFPRDRIEETQYF. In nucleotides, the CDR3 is TGCGCCAGCAGATTTCCTCGGGACAGAATAGAAGAGACCCAGTACTTC. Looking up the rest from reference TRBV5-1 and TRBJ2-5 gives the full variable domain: KAGVTQTPRYLIKTRGQQVTLSCSPISGHRSVSWYQQTPGQGLQFLFEYFSETQRNKGNFPGRFSGRQFSNSRSEMNVSTLELGDSALYLCASRFPRDRIEETQYFGPGTRLLVL.

CDR3 nucleotides: TGCGCCAGCAGCGTCCACAGGGGCAGCTCCTACGAGCAGTACTTC. This codes for CASSVHRGSSYEQYF. V and J are TRBV5-1 and TRBJ2-7; 7 nucleotides line up with TRBD1. The V and J ends lost 4 bases and 0 bases, in that order; junction bases with no gene match: 7. The germline CDR1 and CDR2 sequences are SGHRS and YFSETQ. The CDR3 contains 15 residues.

CDR3 nucleotide sequence: TGTGCCAGCAAAGGGACAGCCTCTGGAAACACCATATATTTT. It is translated as CASKGTASGNTIYF. V gene TRBV28 combines with J gene TRBJ1-3; TRBD1 matches at 7 bases. From germline, CDR1 is MDHEN and CDR2 SYDVKM. J was trimmed by 0 bases and V by 7 bases; bases with no gene match: 3. This CDR3 region has 14 residues.

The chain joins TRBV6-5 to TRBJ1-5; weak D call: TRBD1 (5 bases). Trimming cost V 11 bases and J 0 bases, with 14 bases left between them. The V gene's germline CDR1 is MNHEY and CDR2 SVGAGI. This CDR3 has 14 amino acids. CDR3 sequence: CAARQLYSNQPQHF. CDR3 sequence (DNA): TGTGCCGCCCGACAGCTCTATAGCAATCAGCCCCAGCATTTT.

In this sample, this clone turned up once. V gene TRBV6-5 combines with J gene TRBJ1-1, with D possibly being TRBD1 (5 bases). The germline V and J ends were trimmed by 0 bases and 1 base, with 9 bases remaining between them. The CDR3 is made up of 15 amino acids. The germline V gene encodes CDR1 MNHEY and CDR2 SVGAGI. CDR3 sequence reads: CASSYSGPRNTEAFF. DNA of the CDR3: TGTGCCAGCAGTTACTCGGGGCCTAGGAACACTGAAGCTTTCTTT.

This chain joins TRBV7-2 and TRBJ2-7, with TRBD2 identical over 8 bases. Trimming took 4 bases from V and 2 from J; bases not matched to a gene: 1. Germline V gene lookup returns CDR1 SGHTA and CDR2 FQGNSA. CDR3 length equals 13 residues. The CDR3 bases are TGTGCCAGCAGCTGGACTAGCACCTACGAGCAGTACTTC. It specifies CASSWTSTYEQYF.

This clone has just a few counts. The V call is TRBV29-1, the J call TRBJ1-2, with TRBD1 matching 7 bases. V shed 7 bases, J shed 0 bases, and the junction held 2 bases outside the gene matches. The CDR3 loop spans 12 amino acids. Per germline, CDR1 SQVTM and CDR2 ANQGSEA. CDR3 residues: CSATGSNYGYTF. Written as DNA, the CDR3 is TGCAGCGCGACAGGGTCTAACTATGGCTACACCTTC.

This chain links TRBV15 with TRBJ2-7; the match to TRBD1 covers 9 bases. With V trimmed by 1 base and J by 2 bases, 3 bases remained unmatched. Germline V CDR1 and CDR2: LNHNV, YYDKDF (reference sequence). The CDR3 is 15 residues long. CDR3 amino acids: CATSRGRTGAYEQYF. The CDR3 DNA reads TGTGCCACCAGCAGAGGCCGGACAGGGGCCTACGAGCAGTACTTC.

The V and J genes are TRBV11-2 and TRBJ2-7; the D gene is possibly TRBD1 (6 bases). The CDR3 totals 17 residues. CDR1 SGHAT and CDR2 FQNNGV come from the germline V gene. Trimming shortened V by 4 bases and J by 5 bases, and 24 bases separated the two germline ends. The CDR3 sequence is CASSSPTNRALKDEQYF. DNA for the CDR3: TGTGCCAGCAGCTCGCCAACAAACAGGGCTTTGAAAGACGAGCAGTACTTC.

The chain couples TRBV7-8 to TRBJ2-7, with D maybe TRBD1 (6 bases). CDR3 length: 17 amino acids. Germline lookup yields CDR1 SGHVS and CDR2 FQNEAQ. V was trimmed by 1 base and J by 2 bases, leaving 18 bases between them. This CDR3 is CASSLELWAGDPYEQYF. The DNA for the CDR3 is TGTGCCAGCAGCTTAGAACTTTGGGCAGGGGACCCCTACGAGCAGTACTTC.

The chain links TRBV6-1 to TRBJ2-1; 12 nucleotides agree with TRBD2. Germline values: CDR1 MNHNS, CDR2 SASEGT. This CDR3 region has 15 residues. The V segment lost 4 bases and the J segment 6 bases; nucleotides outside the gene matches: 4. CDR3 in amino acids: CASSVTSGGPNEQFF. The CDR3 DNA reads TGTGCCAGCAGTGTCACTAGCGGGGGGCCCAATGAGCAGTTCTTC.

The CDR3 sequence: CASSLWGGYNEQFF. In DNA form, the CDR3 reads TGTGCCAGCAGTTTATGGGGGGGCTACAATGAGCAGTTCTTC. The V gene is TRBV28, the J gene TRBJ2-1; D perhaps matches TRBD2 (6 bases). Trimming removed 0 bases from V and 3 bases from J, with 6 bases in between. CDR3 length: 14 amino acids. Germline V gene data show CDR1 as MDHEN and CDR2 as SYDVKM. Variable domain in full (rest from reference TRBV28 and TRBJ2-1): DVKVTQSSRYLVKRTGEKVFLECVQDMDHENMFWYRQDPGLGLRLIYFSYDVKMKEKGDIPEGYSVSREKKERFSLILESASTNQTSMYLCASSLWGGYNEQFFGPGTRLTVL.

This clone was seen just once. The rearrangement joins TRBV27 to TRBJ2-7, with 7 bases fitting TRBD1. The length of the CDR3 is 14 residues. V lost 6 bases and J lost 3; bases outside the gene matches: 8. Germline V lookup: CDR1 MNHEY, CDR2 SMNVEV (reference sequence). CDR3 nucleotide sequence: TGTGCCAGCAGCCCCGCGACAGGGTACTACGAGCAGTACTTC. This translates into CASSPATGYYEQYF.